These T cell receptor beta chains were read from a single sample in a study of blood T cell dynamics during melanoma immunotherapy. Profiled with immunoSEQ multiplex PCR; TCRdb holds only in-frame clones, not every one. The table has some 9,900 clones, 86% seen once. The sequencing used blood, collected from a patient treated with checkpoint blockade. The receptors derive from a human donor with melanoma. Each CDR3 is given with its conserved first and last residue. Fields, in order: clone size, V gene, J gene, D gene, CDR3 DNA, CDR3 protein. A D gene is named only where the DNA matches it firmly. The size of a clone is reported for some rows only, either as once, few or many, or as a class for expanded clones.

clone size: .; V gene: TRBV28; J gene: TRBJ2-7; D gene: TRBD1; CDR3 DNA: TGTGCCGGCAGTTCGGGACAGGGGGCCGAGCAGTACTTC; CDR3 protein: CAGSSGQGAEQYF
clone size: .; V gene: TRBV5-4; J gene: TRBJ2-1; D gene: .; CDR3 DNA: TGTGCCAGCAGACCCTCGACATGGGGGATGGCCTACAATGAGCAGTTCTTC; CDR3 protein: CASRPSTWGMAYNEQFF
clone size: few; V gene: TRBV30; J gene: TRBJ1-1; D gene: .; CDR3 DNA: TGTGCCTGGAGGTCGGGGCCCGAAGCTTTCTTT; CDR3 protein: CAWRSGPEAFF
clone size: .; V gene: TRBV6-1; J gene: TRBJ2-2; D gene: .; CDR3 DNA: TGTGCCAGCAGTTCCAACACCGGGGAGCTGTTTTTT; CDR3 protein: CASSSNTGELFF
clone size: .; V gene: TRBV7-2; J gene: TRBJ1-6; D gene: TRBD1; CDR3 DNA: TGTGCCAGCAGCTTATGGGGGACAGAAGGTAATTCACCCCTCCACTTT; CDR3 protein: CASSLWGTEGNSPLHF
clone size: .; V gene: TRBV5-1; J gene: TRBJ2-4; D gene: .; CDR3 DNA: TGCGCCAGCAGCTTGGAGGGCGGGTCGGTCAAAAACATTCAGTACTTC; CDR3 protein: CASSLEGGSVKNIQYF
clone size: .; V gene: TRBV10-2; J gene: TRBJ1-4; D gene: .; CDR3 DNA: TGCGCCAGCAGTGCCCAGCGGGGGGGATTACTTGAGGAAAAACTGTTTTTT; CDR3 protein: CASSAQRGGLLEEKLFF
clone size: .; V gene: TRBV5-5; J gene: TRBJ2-2; D gene: .; CDR3 DNA: TGTGCCAGCAGCATTGGTTTCAGGGGTGACGGGGAGCTGTTTTTT; CDR3 protein: CASSIGFRGDGELFF
clone size: .; V gene: TRBV7-2; J gene: TRBJ2-7; D gene: TRBD2; CDR3 DNA: TGTGCCAGCAGCTTAGGTTCTGGCGGGGGCTACGAGCAGTACTTC; CDR3 protein: CASSLGSGGGYEQYF
clone size: .; V gene: TRBV5-1; J gene: TRBJ1-4; D gene: .; CDR3 DNA: TGCGCCAGCAGCTTCGGACAGACGAATGAAAAACTGTTTTTT; CDR3 protein: CASSFGQTNEKLFF
clone size: .; V gene: TRBV5-1; J gene: TRBJ2-2; D gene: .; CDR3 DNA: TGCGCCAGCAGCTTTGCTGGGGGGTTGGTCGGGGAGCTGTTTTTT; CDR3 protein: CASSFAGGLVGELFF
clone size: .; V gene: TRBV7-6; J gene: TRBJ1-1; D gene: .; CDR3 DNA: TGTGCCAGCAGCTTAGGACAATACACTGAAGCTTTCTTT; CDR3 protein: CASSLGQYTEAFF
clone size: .; V gene: TRBV7-3; J gene: TRBJ2-6; D gene: .; CDR3 DNA: TGTGCCAGCAGCTTAGATCCCGGAGTTAGGTCTGGGGCCAACGTCCTGACTTTC; CDR3 protein: CASSLDPGVRSGANVLTF
clone size: .; V gene: TRBV11-2; J gene: TRBJ1-2; D gene: TRBD1; CDR3 DNA: TGTGCCAGCAGCTCGACAGGGATCGGGGGCTACACCTTC; CDR3 protein: CASSSTGIGGYTF
clone size: .; V gene: TRBV4-1; J gene: TRBJ1-4; D gene: .; CDR3 DNA: TGCGCCAGCAGCCAAGGACAGGAGGAAAAACTGTTTTTT; CDR3 protein: CASSQGQEEKLFF
clone size: .; V gene: TRBV6-5; J gene: TRBJ2-2; D gene: TRBD1; CDR3 DNA: TGTGCCAGCCGACCCGGGACAGAGACCGGGGAGCTGTTTTTT; CDR3 protein: CASRPGTETGELFF
clone size: .; V gene: TRBV13; J gene: TRBJ1-6; D gene: TRBD1; CDR3 DNA: TGTGCCAGCAGCTCGGGACAGGAAGGTTCACCCCTCCACTTT; CDR3 protein: CASSSGQEGSPLHF
clone size: .; V gene: TRBV18; J gene: TRBJ2-7; D gene: TRBD1; CDR3 DNA: TGTGCCAGCTCACCAATCGGGACAGCCCCCGAGCAGTACTTC; CDR3 protein: CASSPIGTAPEQYF
clone size: .; V gene: TRBV7-8; J gene: TRBJ2-1; D gene: TRBD1; CDR3 DNA: TGTGCCAGCAGTATGGGGGGGACAGGGACCTACAATGAGCAGTTCTTC; CDR3 protein: CASSMGGTGTYNEQFF
clone size: .; V gene: TRBV30; J gene: TRBJ2-5; D gene: TRBD2; CDR3 DNA: TGTGCCTGGAGTCAGACTAGCGGGGGGGGAGAGACCCAGTACTTC; CDR3 protein: CAWSQTSGGGETQYF
clone size: once; V gene: TRBV6-5; J gene: TRBJ1-5; D gene: .; CDR3 DNA: TGTGCCAGCAGTTACGACAGAGGGGCTCAGCCCCAGCATTTT; CDR3 protein: CASSYDRGAQPQHF
clone size: .; V gene: TRBV9; J gene: TRBJ2-3; D gene: .; CDR3 DNA: TGTGCCAGCAGCCCCGGACACAACACAGATACGCAGTATTTT; CDR3 protein: CASSPGHNTDTQYF
clone size: .; V gene: TRBV28; J gene: TRBJ1-1; D gene: .; CDR3 DNA: TGTGCCAGCAGTTTACTGCACACTGAAGCTTTCTTT; CDR3 protein: CASSLLHTEAFF
clone size: .; V gene: TRBV5-6; J gene: TRBJ2-3; D gene: .; CDR3 DNA: TGTGCCAGCAGCTTGGCCGATTGGGGTTTGGGTAGCACAGATACGCAGTATTTT; CDR3 protein: CASSLADWGLGSTDTQYF
clone size: .; V gene: TRBV5-1; J gene: TRBJ2-2; D gene: .; CDR3 DNA: TGCGCCAGCTATCTGACAGGATCGGCCGGGGAGCTGTTTTTT; CDR3 protein: CASYLTGSAGELFF
clone size: .; V gene: TRBV11-2; J gene: TRBJ2-1; D gene: .; CDR3 DNA: TGTGCCAGCAGCTTAGGGCTGATGGATGAGCAGTTCTTC; CDR3 protein: CASSLGLMDEQFF
clone size: .; V gene: TRBV11-2; J gene: TRBJ1-6; D gene: TRBD1; CDR3 DNA: TGTGCCAGCAGCCCGCCGGGACAGATTAATTCACCCCTCCACTTT; CDR3 protein: CASSPPGQINSPLHF
clone size: .; V gene: TRBV6-1; J gene: TRBJ1-3; D gene: .; CDR3 DNA: TGTGCCAGCAGTGAAGTTTCGCGAGGAACTGGAAACACCATATATTTT; CDR3 protein: CASSEVSRGTGNTIYF
clone size: .; V gene: TRBV5-6; J gene: TRBJ1-1; D gene: .; CDR3 DNA: TGTGCCAGCAGCTGGGGGGAGGTTTATAGGAACATTGAAGCTTTCTTT; CDR3 protein: CASSWGEVYRNIEAFF
clone size: once; V gene: TRBV10-3; J gene: TRBJ2-3; D gene: .; CDR3 DNA: TGTGCCATCCAACTGGGGGGCGGCACAGATACGCAGTATTTT; CDR3 protein: CAIQLGGGTDTQYF
clone size: few; V gene: TRBV5-1; J gene: TRBJ2-2; D gene: .; CDR3 DNA: TGCGCCAGCAGCTTGCAGAACACCGGGGAGCTGTTTTTT; CDR3 protein: CASSLQNTGELFF
clone size: .; V gene: TRBV5-6; J gene: TRBJ2-1; D gene: .; CDR3 DNA: TGTGCCAGCAGCCTCCGTTGGGCAGGAGACTCCTACAATGAGCAGTTCTTC; CDR3 protein: CASSLRWAGDSYNEQFF
clone size: .; V gene: TRBV7-2; J gene: TRBJ2-7; D gene: TRBD1; CDR3 DNA: TGTGCCAGCAGCGCTCCTACAGGGGGCGAGTACTTC; CDR3 protein: CASSAPTGGEYF
clone size: .; V gene: TRBV7-2; J gene: TRBJ1-5; D gene: .; CDR3 DNA: TGTGCCAGCAGTTTAATAGGGGATCAGCCCCAGCATTTT; CDR3 protein: CASSLIGDQPQHF
clone size: .; V gene: TRBV28; J gene: TRBJ2-7; D gene: .; CDR3 DNA: TGTGCCAGCAGTCCCCTCCGGGTAACCAGCTCCTACGAGCAGTACTTC; CDR3 protein: CASSPLRVTSSYEQYF
clone size: .; V gene: TRBV18; J gene: TRBJ2-3; D gene: .; CDR3 DNA: TGTGCCAGCTCACCACGGCAGGGCGGCACAGATACGCAGTATTTT; CDR3 protein: CASSPRQGGTDTQYF
clone size: .; V gene: TRBV6-5; J gene: TRBJ2-3; D gene: .; CDR3 DNA: TGTGCCAGCAGTCCCTTGGGGGGCGCAGATACGCAGTATTTT; CDR3 protein: CASSPLGGADTQYF
clone size: once; V gene: TRBV15; J gene: TRBJ1-1; D gene: .; CDR3 DNA: TGTGCCACCAGCAGAGGAGGGGACACTGAAGCTTTCTTT; CDR3 protein: CATSRGGDTEAFF
clone size: .; V gene: TRBV5-1; J gene: TRBJ1-5; D gene: .; CDR3 DNA: TGCGCCAGCAGCTTGGACGGGGGGAATAGCAATCAGCCCCAGCATTTT; CDR3 protein: CASSLDGGNSNQPQHF
clone size: .; V gene: TRBV19; J gene: TRBJ2-6; D gene: .; CDR3 DNA: TGTGCCACTCAGCCACAGGACTCTGGGGCCAACGTCCTGACTTTC; CDR3 protein: CATQPQDSGANVLTF
clone size: .; V gene: TRBV21-1; J gene: TRBJ2-7; D gene: .; CDR3 DNA: TGTGCCAGCACCCACCCGCCCAGGGGGGCCTACGAGCAGTACTTC; CDR3 protein: CASTHPPRGAYEQYF
clone size: .; V gene: TRBV30; J gene: TRBJ2-7; D gene: TRBD2; CDR3 DNA: TGTGCCTGGACTAGCGGGGGCTACGAGCAGTACTTC; CDR3 protein: CAWTSGGYEQYF
clone size: .; V gene: TRBV11-2; J gene: TRBJ2-5; D gene: .; CDR3 DNA: TGTGCCAGCAGCTTATCGGAAGAGACCCAGTACTTC; CDR3 protein: CASSLSEETQYF
clone size: few; V gene: TRBV10-1; J gene: TRBJ1-1; D gene: TRBD1; CDR3 DNA: TGCGCCAGCAGTTGGGACAGAATGAACACTGAAGCTTTCTTT; CDR3 protein: CASSWDRMNTEAFF
clone size: .; V gene: TRBV6-4; J gene: TRBJ2-1; D gene: .; CDR3 DNA: TGTGCCAGCAGTGACTCCAGCGTTTCACACAATGAGCAGTTCTTC; CDR3 protein: CASSDSSVSHNEQFF
clone size: .; V gene: TRBV4-1; J gene: TRBJ1-3; D gene: .; CDR3 DNA: TGCGCCAGCAGCCAACCGACCGAAGCGGGAAACACCATATATTTT; CDR3 protein: CASSQPTEAGNTIYF
clone size: .; V gene: TRBV28; J gene: TRBJ2-7; D gene: TRBD2; CDR3 DNA: TGTGCCAGCAGTTTATTCGAACCCAGGAGCGGGGTCAGCTCCTACGAGCAGTACTTC; CDR3 protein: CASSLFEPRSGVSSYEQYF
clone size: .; V gene: TRBV19; J gene: TRBJ2-2; D gene: TRBD2; CDR3 DNA: TGTGCCACCCGATGGAGGCTAGCGGGGGCGAACACCGGGGAGCTGTTTTTT; CDR3 protein: CATRWRLAGANTGELFF
clone size: .; V gene: TRBV6-1; J gene: TRBJ1-2; D gene: .; CDR3 DNA: TGTGCCAGCACCCTCAGGGGTGTCGACTATGGCTACACCTTC; CDR3 protein: CASTLRGVDYGYTF
clone size: .; V gene: TRBV14; J gene: TRBJ2-2; D gene: TRBD1; CDR3 DNA: TGTGCCAGCAGCCAAGACAGGGGGCCCTTCACCGGGGAGCTGTTTTTT; CDR3 protein: CASSQDRGPFTGELFF
clone size: .; V gene: TRBV18; J gene: TRBJ1-5; D gene: TRBD1; CDR3 DNA: TGTGCCAGCTCCCAAGACAGGGGAGGACAGCCCCAGCATTTT; CDR3 protein: CASSQDRGGQPQHF
clone size: .; V gene: TRBV14; J gene: TRBJ1-1; D gene: .; CDR3 DNA: TGTGCCAGCAGCCAAAAGCAGGCTGAAGCTTTCTTT; CDR3 protein: CASSQKQAEAFF
clone size: .; V gene: TRBV7-9; J gene: TRBJ1-1; D gene: .; CDR3 DNA: TGTGCCAGCAGCTTGAGAACCCCTGAAGCTTTCTTT; CDR3 protein: CASSLRTPEAFF
clone size: .; V gene: TRBV6-6; J gene: TRBJ1-3; D gene: .; CDR3 DNA: TGTGCCAGCACCCCTTCGCGGGGGTTTGGAAACACCATATATTTT; CDR3 protein: CASTPSRGFGNTIYF
clone size: .; V gene: TRBV10-2; J gene: TRBJ1-1; D gene: .; CDR3 DNA: TGCGCCAGCAGTGAGACGGAGAACACTGAAGCTTTCTTT; CDR3 protein: CASSETENTEAFF